The 26 T cell receptor beta chains in this list originate from one sample, sequenced in a study of identical twins. From the 5' RACE reads, TCRdb called clonotypes with MiXCR, one entry per CDR3 protein. The table has about 700,000 distinct CDR3 sequences, over 5% seen once. The sample comprised naive T cells sorted from blood. These receptors all come from a man aged 18 to 29 in good health.

This rearrangement joins TRBV12-3 or TRBV12-4 to TRBJ2-1, with a possible D match to TRBD2 (6 bases). V gave up 6 bases and J gave up 8 bases, with 17 bases separating them. The CDR3 is 14 amino acids. The CDR3 sequence is CASSGTALPYEQFF. The CDR3, as DNA: TGTGCCAGCAGCGGGACTGCACTACCATATGAGCAGTTCTTC.

This clonotype was counted ten times or more. J is TRBJ2-7 and V is TRBV9; D might be TRBD1 (6 bases). CDR1 and CDR2 from the germline V gene are SGDLS and YYNGEE. V lost 3 bases, J lost 4 bases, and 11 bases lay in between. This CDR3 is 13 amino acids long. The CDR3 reads CASSAPTGYEQYF. DNA of the CDR3: TGTGCCAGCAGCGCGCCGACAGGTTACGAGCAGTACTTC.

V and J are TRBV24-1 and TRBJ2-3; D might be TRBD1 (6 bases). Trimming left V 4 bases short and J 3 bases short, with 10 bases between. Germline assignment: CDR1 KGHDR and CDR2 SFDVKD. The CDR3 spans 14 residues. The DNA for the CDR3 is TGTGCCACCAGTGACGCCGACAGGACAGATACGCAGTATTTT. Protein product: CATSDADRTDTQYF.

The chain employs TRBV18 and TRBJ1-1; no reliable D call. Per the germline V gene, CDR1 is KGHSH and CDR2 is LQKENI. Trimming took off 3 bases at V and 4 bases at J, with 18 bases between the two ends. The CDR3 extends over 16 amino acids. For the CDR3, the DNA is TGTGCCAGCTCACCCTTCCGGTGGGAGGAGGCCACTGAAGCTTTCTTT. This sequence encodes CASSPFRWEEATEAFF.

The chain combines TRBV5-1 with TRBJ2-2; the D gene is possibly TRBD1 (5 bases). Trimming stripped 4 bases from V and 3 bases from J, with 13 bases between. The germline CDR1 and CDR2 sequences are SGHRS and YFSETQ. CDR3 size: 15 residues. CDR3 nucleotide sequence: TGCGCCAGCAGCACAGGAGACATGTACACCGGGGAGCTGTTTTTT. It translates to CASSTGDMYTGELFF.

The sample holds many counts of this clonotype. V usage is TRBV29-1 and J usage is TRBJ2-3, with 7 bases matching TRBD2. Germline assignment: CDR1 SQVTM and CDR2 ANQGSEA. The CDR3 contains 17 residues. V lost 6 bases and J lost 1; bases outside the gene matches: 16. The CDR3 coding sequence is TGCAGCGTCTCCGCTTCACTAGCGATTGAACGCACAGATACGCAGTATTTT. This sequence encodes CSVSASLAIERTDTQYF.

This clonotype was observed a handful of times. V gene TRBV7-8 combines with J gene TRBJ2-1; maybe TRBD2 (5 bases). The CDR3 loop spans 16 amino acids. V was trimmed by 2 bases and J by 2 bases, leaving 13 bases between them. In germline, CDR1 is SGHVS, CDR2 FQNEAQ. Here the CDR3 DNA reads TGTGCCAGCAGCTTATCACGGACGGGGACCTACAATGAGCAGTTCTTC. Protein: CASSLSRTGTYNEQFF.

The sample holds a few counts of this clonotype. The V and J genes are TRBV3-1 and TRBJ2-5; TRBD2 aligns across 15 bases. The CDR3 extends over 18 amino acids. CDR1 is LGHDT and CDR2 is YNNKEL in the germline V gene (reference sequence). J was trimmed by 4 bases and V by 0 bases; bases with no gene match: 6. CDR3 sequence reads: CASSQDGTSGRRGETQYF. CDR3 sequence (DNA): TGTGCCAGCAGCCAAGATGGGACTAGCGGGAGGAGAGGAGAGACCCAGTACTTC.

This clonotype was recorded many times. V and J are TRBV12-3 or TRBV12-4 and TRBJ2-1; 10 bases fit TRBD2. The CDR3 totals 16 residues. With 3 bases clipped from V and 7 bases from J, the junction kept 9 bases outside the gene matches. The CDR3 region is CASSFLEASGSNEQFF. The DNA for the CDR3 is TGTGCCAGCAGTTTTTTGGAGGCTAGCGGGAGTAATGAGCAGTTCTTC.

Only a few counts were recorded for this clonotype. This chain connects TRBV5-1 to TRBJ1-6; the D is unclear. Germline V lookup: CDR1 SGHRS, CDR2 YFSETQ. The CDR3 has 15 residues. The V and J ends lost 0 bases and 8 bases respectively, with 12 bases between them. For the CDR3, the DNA is TGCGCCAGCAGCTTGGCCTCCACTACGGATTCACCCCTCCACTTT. It translates to CASSLASTTDSPLHF.

In this sample, this clonotype turned up many times. The gene calls are TRBV4-2 and TRBJ1-5; possibly TRBD1 for D (5 bases). This CDR3 spans 16 amino acids. Between the trimmed V and J ends, which lost 4 bases and 5 bases, there was a span of 18 bases. Germline CDR1 LGHNA, CDR2 YNFKEQ. CDR3 in amino acids: CASSPTPGVDHQPQHF. The CDR3 DNA reads TGTGCCAGCAGCCCCACCCCGGGGGTGGATCATCAGCCCCAGCATTTT.

This clonotype has at least ten counts. The chain is built from TRBV12-3 or TRBV12-4 and TRBJ2-1, with D possibly TRBD1 on 5 matching bases. Trimming left V 6 bases short and J 13 bases short, with 13 bases between. CDR3 size: 11 residues. Here the CDR3 DNA reads TGTGCCAGCAGCGAAGGGGTTCCCCAGTTCTTC. This gives the protein CASSEGVPQFF.

This clonotype was seen ten or more times. V is TRBV10-3 and J is TRBJ2-2; 7 bases align to TRBD1. The germline V gene encodes CDR1 ENHRY and CDR2 SYGVKD. V was clipped by 0 bases and J by 4 bases; unmatched bases: 5. The CDR3 consists of 16 residues. The CDR3 is CAISESETGTTGELFF. The CDR3, as DNA: TGTGCCATCAGTGAGTCTGAGACAGGGACCACCGGGGAGCTGTTTTTT.

The J gene is TRBJ2-5, the V gene TRBV4-3; D perhaps matches TRBD2 (6 bases). The V gene's germline CDR1 is LGHNA and CDR2 YSLEER. The CDR3 contains 17 residues. Trimming shortened V by 0 bases and J by 2 bases, and 16 bases separated the two germline ends. The CDR3 bases are TGCGCCAGCAGCCAAGAACTAGCTAGGAGGCAGCAAGAGACCCAGTACTTC. It yields the protein CASSQELARRQQETQYF.

In this sample, this clonotype turned up many times. This chain links TRBV27 with TRBJ2-1; weak D call: TRBD2 (5 bases). Deletions cut 3 bases from V and 3 bases from J, with 6 bases between. This CDR3 contains 13 residues. Germline V lookup: CDR1 MNHEY, CDR2 SMNVEV (reference sequence). DNA of the CDR3: TGTGCCAGCAGTTTCGGACTCTACAATGAGCAGTTCTTC. Residues: CASSFGLYNEQFF.

The rearrangement joins TRBV6-1 to TRBJ2-7; D may be TRBD1 (6 bases). In germline, CDR1 is MNHNS, CDR2 SASEGT. Trimming pared 5 bases from V and 2 bases from J, leaving 10 bases between. The CDR3 totals 13 residues. Here the CDR3 DNA reads TGTGCCAGCAGTCAGGGGACCGCCTACGAGCAGTACGTC. Its protein is CASSQGTAYEQYV.

This clonotype occurred a few times. This chain uses TRBV29-1 with TRBJ2-3; no clear D. From germline, CDR1 is SQVTM and CDR2 ANQGSEA. Deletions cut 6 bases from V and 4 bases from J, with 14 bases between. The CDR3 is made up of 13 amino acids. As DNA, the CDR3 is TGCAGCGTCGACCGAGAGTTGGCAGATACGCAGTATTTT. Translated, it gives CSVDRELADTQYF.

The V gene is TRBV6-1, the J gene TRBJ1-4, with a weak D call TRBD1 (5 bases). Trimming left V 6 bases short and J 4 bases short, with 12 bases between. The CDR3 runs 14 residues. Germline CDR1 and CDR2: MNHNS and SASEGT. CDR3 nucleotide sequence: TGTGCCAGCAGCCCGGGACTGAGTAATGAAAAACTGTTTTTT. It translates to CASSPGLSNEKLFF.

In its sample, this clonotype was seen many times. The genes are TRBV24-1 and TRBJ2-1; D is unclear. Germline CDR1 KGHDR, CDR2 SFDVKD. V lost 4 bases and J 5 bases, leaving 14 bases between the germline ends. The CDR3 totals 15 residues. CDR3 residues: CATSEAAGLDNEQFF. CDR3 coding DNA: TGTGCCACCAGTGAAGCTGCTGGTCTGGACAATGAGCAGTTCTTC.

At least ten counts were recorded for this clonotype. The junction departs from the called germline gene at one end, perhaps through a read error. The chain employs TRBV28 and TRBJ2-1, with D possibly called TRBD1 or TRBD2 (5 bases each). Looked up from germline, CDR1 is MDHEN and CDR2 is SYDVKM. The CDR3 is 12 amino acids. The CDR3 region is CASSSPSGTLQF. CDR3 nucleotides: TGTGCCAGCAGTTCCCCTTCCGGGACCCTTCAATTC.

This clonotype showed up many times. The chain employs TRBV5-1 and TRBJ2-1, with a possible D match to TRBD2 (5 bases). Looked up from germline, CDR1 is SGHRS and CDR2 is YFSETQ. The CDR3 is 13 residues long. Trimming removed 7 bases at V and 6 bases at J, with 14 bases between. The CDR3 is CASRPEGLNEQFF. Written as DNA, the CDR3 is TGCGCCAGCCGCCCCGAGGGCCTCAATGAGCAGTTCTTC.

The sample holds many counts of this clonotype. The chain joins TRBV6-1 to TRBJ2-1; D is unclear. CDR3 length: 18 residues. Trimming left V 5 bases short and J 4 bases short, with 24 bases between. Germline V gene data show CDR1 as MNHNS and CDR2 as SASEGT. The CDR3 DNA reads TGTGCCAGCAGTCAAAACCGGGCCAAGCCTAGGTATTACAATGAGCAGTTCTTC. Its protein product is CASSQNRAKPRYYNEQFF.

The genes are TRBV20-1 and TRBJ2-2; TRBD2 agrees at 9 bases. This CDR3 has 15 amino acids. Trimming cost V 3 bases and J 5 bases; bases outside gene matches: 7. The germline CDR1 and CDR2 sequences are DFQATT and SNEGSKA (reference sequence). CDR3 nucleotides: TGCAGTGCTAGGCTGGCGGGAGGGCCAACCGGGGAGCTGTTTTTT. Amino acids: CSARLAGGPTGELFF.

The chain couples TRBV6-5 to TRBJ2-5; either TRBD1 or TRBD2 may supply D (5 bases each). The germline CDR1 and CDR2 sequences are MNHEY and SVGAGI. V was shortened by 4 bases and J by 4 bases, with 16 bases between the two germline ends. CDR3 length: 15 residues. The CDR3 spells CASSLRAAGLETQYF. CDR3 nucleotides: TGTGCCAGCAGTTTGAGGGCGGCAGGGTTAGAGACCCAGTACTTC.

This clonotype showed up many times. This chain links TRBV9 with TRBJ1-6, with no clear D. Trimming stripped 2 bases from V and 8 bases from J, with 8 bases between. Germline V gene data show CDR1 as SGDLS and CDR2 as YYNGEE. CDR3 size: 13 residues. CDR3 protein: CASSVNRDSPLHF. The CDR3 bases are TGTGCCAGCAGCGTTAATCGTGATTCACCCCTCCACTTT.

This clonotype occurred many times. The J gene is TRBJ1-2, the V gene TRBV7-8; 8 bases align to TRBD1. CDR1 is SGHVS, CDR2 FQNEAQ, per germline. The CDR3 length is 14 residues. V dropped 1 base and J dropped 4; count of bases not matched to a gene: 2. The CDR3: CASSLVDRAYGYTF. In DNA, the CDR3 is TGTGCCAGCAGCTTAGTGGACAGGGCCTATGGCTACACCTTC.